The sample holds a few counts of the clone carrying this T cell receptor beta chain. This sample is drawn from a study of response to subunit inactivated influenza vaccine. MiXCR, applied by TCRdb to the RT-PCR reads, yields one record per CDR3 protein. In the table there are roughly 550,000 distinct CDR3 sequences, less than 25% of which are singletons. The same data also went into a second study, on T cells expressing NK-cell markers. As that report states: With UMIs, 5'RACE template switching was used to make TCR beta cDNA.

The sequence was collected from a man aged 45-65 years who received an inactivated influenza vaccine. The input for sequencing was CD4+ T cells sorted from PBMCs, taken 12 days after vaccination.

CDR3 coding DNA: TGCGCCAGCACCGGACAGGGTTCTTACGAGCAGTACTTC. It specifies CASTGQGSYEQYF. This rearrangement joins TRBV23-1 to TRBJ2-7, with 8 positions matching TRBD1. TRBV23-1 is assigned to the ORF class and has an uncertain function. J was trimmed by 4 bases and V by 7 bases; bases with no gene match: 6. The CDR3 is 13 residues long.